This TCR beta chain emerged from a study of blood T cell repertoires in COVID-19. For the study at large: In each case, the material was cDNA or gDNA derived from T cells, B-cell-depleted T cells, or PBMCs.

Germline lookup yields CDR1 WSHSY and CDR2 SAAADI. Trimming cost V 2 bases and J 2 bases, with 10 bases left between them. The CDR3 is 14 residues long. In assigning cohorts, the study relied on participant-reported clinical history. This clone was picked up a small number of times. The protocol was immunoSEQ multiplex PCR, while the TCRdb copy is restricted to in-frame clones and leaves out a portion. The sample lists fewer than 150,000 clones, over 75% occurring once. The V gene is TRBV10-2, the J gene TRBJ2-7; a possible D gene is TRBD1 (5 bases). This clonotype originated in a man between 50 and 59 years old in a cohort exposed to, infected with or recovered from COVID-19 (not recorded which). Sequenced material: PBMCs or T cells enriched from blood (not recorded which). For the CDR3, the DNA is TGCGCCAGCAGTGAGGTCGTGGGGCCCTACGAGCAGTACTTC. Residues: CASSEVVGPYEQYF.